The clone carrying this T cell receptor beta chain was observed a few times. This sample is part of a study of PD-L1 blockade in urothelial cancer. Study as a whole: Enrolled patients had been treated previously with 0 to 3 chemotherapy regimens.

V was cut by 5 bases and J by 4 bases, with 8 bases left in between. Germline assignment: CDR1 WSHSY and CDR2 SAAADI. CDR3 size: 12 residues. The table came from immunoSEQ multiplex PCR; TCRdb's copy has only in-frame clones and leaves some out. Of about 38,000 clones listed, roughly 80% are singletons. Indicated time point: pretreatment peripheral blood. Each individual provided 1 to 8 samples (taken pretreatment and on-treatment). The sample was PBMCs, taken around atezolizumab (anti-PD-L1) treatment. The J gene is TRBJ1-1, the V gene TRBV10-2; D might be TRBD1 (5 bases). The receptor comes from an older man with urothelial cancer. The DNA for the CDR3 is TGCGCCAGCAGTTTTGGGGCCACTGAAGCTTTCTTT. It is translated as CASSFGATEAFF.